Shown below are 10 T cell receptor beta chains from a single sample sequenced in a study of post-analysis software for immune sequencing data. The TCR beta cDNA libraries carried unique molecular identifiers. TCRdb re-analysed the PCR reads in MiXCR, keeping a single row per CDR3 protein. The sample contains some 700,000 distinct CDR3 sequences, more than 50% of which appear only once. Their cognate antigens are unknown. Study-wide points: Several TRBV segments were more frequent in patients than controls; TRBV5-6, TRBV5-1 and TRBV20-1 belonged to this group.

The specimen sequenced was blood. Receptor source: a girl aged 2 to 9 with multiple sclerosis.

This clonotype has a handful of counts. V gene TRBV12-3 or TRBV12-4 combines with J gene TRBJ1-5; D is possibly TRBD1 (5 bases). CDR3 length: 14 residues. The V and J ends lost 8 bases and 1 base respectively, with 12 bases between them. CDR3 amino acids: CASGIGESNQPQHF. The CDR3 bases are TGTGCCAGCGGTATAGGGGAGAGCAATCAGCCCCAGCATTTT.

Comment on this clonotype: The junction shows a germline mismatch at one end, possibly a read error. The rearrangement uses TRBV5-1 and TRBJ1-1, with a possible D match to TRBD1 (5 bases). The CDR3 covers 14 residues. CDR1 is SGHRS and CDR2 is YFSETQ in the germline V gene. CDR3 in DNA: TGTGCCAGCAGTTTAGGGACGGCGAACACTGAAGCTTTCTTT. Translated, it gives CASSLGTANTEAFF.

The chain is built from TRBV7-2 and TRBJ2-7, with TRBD1 as a possible D gene (6 bases). The germline CDR1 and CDR2 sequences are SGHTA and FQGNSA. The CDR3 runs 15 residues. Trimming pared 6 bases from V and 0 bases from J, leaving 15 bases between. CDR3 sequence (DNA): TGTGCCAGCAGAGAGAACAGGGTAAGCTCCTACGAGCAGTACTTC. Protein sequence: CASRENRVSSYEQYF.

The chain links TRBV12-3 or TRBV12-4 to TRBJ2-1; 9 bases align to TRBD2. The V gene end was trimmed by 5 bases and the J gene end by 0 bases; junction bases not matched to a gene: 8. The CDR3 has 17 amino acids. The CDR3: CASSPRLAVSSYNEQFF. The DNA for the CDR3 is TGTGCCAGCAGTCCCCGACTAGCGGTGAGCTCCTACAATGAGCAGTTCTTC.

A few counts support this clonotype. J is TRBJ2-3 and V is TRBV5-1; 10 bases are a match to TRBD2. Germline V lookup: CDR1 SGHRS, CDR2 YFSETQ. V was pared by 6 bases and J by 3 bases, with 13 bases of the junction left unmatched. The length of the CDR3 is 17 residues. CDR3 coding DNA: TGCGCCAGCAAGAGGCTAGCGGGAGTTGTCCAGACAGATACGCAGTATTTT. It is translated as CASKRLAGVVQTDTQYF. Drawing the rest from reference TRBV5-1 and TRBJ2-3, the complete variable domain is KAGVTQTPRYLIKTRGQQVTLSCSPISGHRSVSWYQQTPGQGLQFLFEYFSETQRNKGNFPGRFSGRQFSNSRSEMNVSTLELGDSALYLCASKRLAGVVQTDTQYFGPGTRLTVL.

The chain carries TRBV20-1 and TRBJ1-2; 7 bases map to TRBD1. V lost 3 bases and J lost 8; bases outside the gene matches: 6. Looked up from germline, CDR1 is DFQATT and CDR2 is SNEGSKA (reference sequence). The CDR3 runs 12 residues. The CDR3 loop is CSARRQGEGYTF. DNA of the CDR3: TGCAGTGCTAGGCGCCAGGGGGAAGGCTACACCTTC.

This chain links TRBV5-4 with TRBJ2-6; 8 positions agree with TRBD2. In germline, CDR1 is SGHNT, CDR2 YYREEE (reference sequence). With V trimmed by 4 bases and J by 4 bases, 13 bases remained unmatched. CDR3 length: 18 residues. The CDR3 nucleotides are TGTGCCAGCAGCCCCCAGAGAGCGGGAGATTCCGGGGCCAACGTCCTGACTTTC. Translated: CASSPQRAGDSGANVLTF.

This clonotype was found a few times. The J gene is TRBJ2-1, the V gene TRBV5-1, with TRBD1 matching over 8 bases. CDR1 and CDR2 from the germline V gene are SGHRS and YFSETQ. There are 16 residues in the CDR3. The J segment lost 9 bases and the V segment lost 3 bases, leaving 14 bases of the junction unmatched. CDR3 nucleotides: TGCGCCAGCAGCTCTTCCGGACAGGGCGGGTGGAGTGAGCAGTTCTTC. This codes for CASSSSGQGGWSEQFF.

The rearrangement links TRBV5-1 to TRBJ2-7; TRBD1 or TRBD2 may be the D gene (5 bases each). The germline gives CDR1 SGHRS, CDR2 YFSETQ. Between the trimmed V and J ends, which lost 0 bases and 2 bases, there was a span of 12 bases. This CDR3 is 15 amino acids long. DNA of the CDR3: TGCGCCAGCAGCTTGGTTCGGGGCGCGACCTACGAGCAGTACTTC. Translated, it gives CASSLVRGATYEQYF.

V usage is TRBV10-3 and J usage is TRBJ1-5, with TRBD1 as a possible D gene (5 bases). V was clipped by 8 bases and J by 6 bases, with 11 bases between them. Germline V gene data show CDR1 as ENHRY and CDR2 as SYGVKD. The length of the CDR3 is 12 residues. The CDR3 DNA follows: TGTGCCATCCTGACAGAAGGTCAGCCCCAGCATTTT. This encodes CAILTEGQPQHF.